This T cell receptor beta chain was captured in a study of T cell responses to AZD1222 COVID-19 vaccine (dated by TCRdb to 2020 to 2022). In the study overall: A total of 230 or so trial participants underwent TCR sequencing, of whom 200 to 220 received two doses of AZD1222 and roughly 25 received two doses of the MenACWY control vaccine. Enrollment into the trials was organized by age into subgroups of 18-55, 56-69 and 70-plus years, and those subgroups contained approximately 150, 30 and 60 TCR-sequenced participants, respectively. Overall study results and their limits: In the small 56-69-year group, the increase in depth fell short of significance, most likely because of low power. Participants were mostly white British and included more females than males, and it was suggested by the authors that clonal diversity may have been underestimated. Conclusions about previously exposed vaccinees are limited, since just a handful of AZD1222 recipients were seropositive for SARS-CoV-2 at baseline. Because no samples from the day 14 peak response were available, repertoires could be characterized only after the peak T cell response. CD4 TCRs associated with the vaccine covered the entire spike protein, and the dominant responses were in regions 160-218 and 743-854. After two AZD1222 doses, both the breadth and the depth of spike-specific TCRs were significantly higher than at day 0 and than in MenACWY recipients. Nearly half of unique spike-specific TCRs reportedly recognized epitopes outside regions mutated in the B.1.351 and B.1.1.7 variants.

The CDR3 runs 14 residues from the cysteine to the phenylalanine. The retained sequence is limited to the CDR3, 42 bases, with the frame set at the first base. The germline V gene encodes CDR1 SEHNR and CDR2 FQNEAQ (reference sequence). The V end loses 5 bases and the J end loses 1 base, and a stretch of 10 bases separates them. This clone was recorded only once. Its antigen remains undetermined. The record has no base qualities; no much larger clone is one base away. The CDR3 regions of human TCRbeta chains were subjected to immunosequencing. The source study handled its data this way. Repertoire TCRs were checked for matches against a reference library of SARS-CoV-2-specific TCRs that had been generated using the MIRA antigen-specificity platform. Breadth meant the fraction of unique TCRs that were SARS-CoV-2-associated, whereas depth meant the fraction of total T cells that were SARS-CoV-2-associated. Each spike-specific TCR was assigned to its reactive spike region and to a CD4 or CD8 class using the MIRA data. Log10-transformed breadth and depth values were compared by one-way ANOVA with Sidak's multiple comparisons tests. This immuneACCESS table, as held by TCRdb, lists in-frame sequences with V and J called but not all clones. Of the missing ones, under half trace to an unresolved V gene in checked studies; the others have no known cause. V, J and clone size derive from that table, while D and trimming were established from the DNA sequence. The sample table lists 150,000 to 200,000 clones, around 86% of them with a count of one. Less than 3% of the sample is in the top ten clones.

This specimen's time point label, per the study, means: baseline before first vaccination. What the treatment or condition label conveys for this sample: meningococcal conjugate vaccine given as trial control. Vaccinee samples came from UK trials COV001 and COV002, including a single-blind randomized controlled phase 2/3 trial of AZD1222 (ChAdOx1 nCoV-19) in healthy adults. For TCRbeta chain sequencing, PBMC samples were collected from trial participants at day 0 and at day 28 after the second dose. The starting material was peripheral blood, obtained on day 0 of MenACWY control vaccination. The sequence links TRBV7-9 to TRBJ2-3; a weak D assignment points to TRBD1 (6 bases agree). The receptor's source is an adult in good health. Here the CDR3 is given as CASSPWTGTDTQYF. The nucleotide sequence reads TGTGCCAGCAGCCCTTGGACAGGCACAGATACGCAGTATTTT. The full variable domain, completed from the reference TRBV7-9 and TRBJ2-3 proteins outside the CDR3, reads DTGVSQNPRHKITKRGQNVTFRCDPISEHNRLYWYRQTLGQGPEFLTYFQNEAQLEKSRLLSDRFSAERPKGSFSTLEIQRTEQGDSAMYLCASSPWTGTDTQYFGPGTRLTVL.